Sequencing of this T cell receptor beta chain was carried out in a study of blood T cell repertoires in COVID-19. Using immunoSEQ multiplex PCR, the repertoire was profiled, and TCRdb retains in-frame clones only, with some absent. The data show 250,000 or so clones, roughly nine tenths seen once. Per the germline V gene, CDR1 is WNHNN and CDR2 is SYGVQD (reference sequence). The CDR3 sequence is 15 residues long. V gave up 4 bases and J gave up 2 bases; unmatched junction bases: 8. The sequence was collected from a man aged 60-69 years with acute or convalescent COVID-19. The chain links TRBV10-1 to TRBJ2-7, with 7 bases that match TRBD1. The sequenced material came from peripheral blood. CDR3 DNA: TGCGCCAGCAGTGGGACGGACAGGAGCCCCTACGAGCAGTACTTC. Amino acid sequence: CASSGTDRSPYEQYF.